This entry lists 23 T cell receptor beta chains sequenced from one sample in a study of control samples from healthy donors and cancer patients. Repertoires were generated with immunoSEQ multiplex PCR, while TCRdb's copy carries only in-frame clones and drops some. The table has more than 30,000 clones, around 83% seen once; the top ten hold about 22%. Sequencing used PBMCs. These receptors all stem from an older woman with lung cancer.

The V call is TRBV27, the J call TRBJ2-2; TRBD1 aligns across 9 bases. Germline V gene sequence: CDR1 MNHEY, CDR2 SMNVEV (reference sequence). The trim removed 6 bases at V and 2 bases at J, leaving 4 bases unmatched. The CDR3 totals 15 residues. CDR3: CASSWGQGNTGELFF. In DNA, the CDR3 is TGTGCCAGCAGCTGGGGACAGGGCAACACCGGGGAGCTGTTTTTT.

The chain carries TRBV5-1 and TRBJ1-3; tentative D call: TRBD1 (5 bases). The length of the CDR3 is 15 residues. V gave up 4 bases and J gave up 2 bases, with 13 bases separating them. Germline assignment: CDR1 SGHRS and CDR2 YFSETQ. The DNA of the CDR3 is TGCGCCAGCAGCAACATCCCGGGACCTGGAAACACCATATATTTT. Amino acid sequence: CASSNIPGPGNTIYF. Full variable domain (outside the CDR3, taken from reference TRBV5-1 and TRBJ1-3): KAGVTQTPRYLIKTRGQQVTLSCSPISGHRSVSWYQQTPGQGLQFLFEYFSETQRNKGNFPGRFSGRQFSNSRSEMNVSTLELGDSALYLCASSNIPGPGNTIYFGEGSWLTVV.

This clone was counted only a few times. This chain uses TRBV5-4 with TRBJ2-4; unclear D gene. In germline, CDR1 is SGHNT, CDR2 YYREEE (reference sequence). The CDR3 loop spans 11 amino acids. V lost 6 bases, J lost 7 bases, and 8 bases lay in between. CDR3 sequence (DNA): TGTGCCAGCACCCTATCCAACATTCAGTACTTC. Translation: CASTLSNIQYF.

The V call is TRBV25-1, the J call TRBJ2-6, with D hard to call. The CDR3 is made up of 12 amino acids. Trimming took off 4 bases at V and 5 bases at J, with 3 bases between the two ends. Per germline, CDR1 MGHDK and CDR2 SYGVNS. CDR3 protein: CASSGWANVLTF. The CDR3 DNA is TGTGCCAGCAGTGGGTGGGCCAACGTCCTGACTTTC.

V usage is TRBV21-1 and J usage is TRBJ2-3; TRBD2 is taken as the D call from the table, unchecked against the DNA. TRBV21-1 is noted as a pseudogene. CDR3 length: 14 residues. The CDR3 bases are TGTGCCAGCAGCCCAGGGACTAGCACAGATACGCAGTATTTT. This encodes CASSPGTSTDTQYF.

The chain combines TRBV6-2 or TRBV6-3 with TRBJ2-5; TRBD2 matches 11 bases. The trim removed 4 bases at V and 5 bases at J, leaving 21 bases unmatched. CDR3 length: 20 amino acids. The germline gives CDR1 MNHEY, CDR2 SVGEGT. In DNA form, the CDR3 reads TGTGCCAGCAGTTCCCGAGGTAGCGGGAGGGCCCAGTATGAGGGGGAGACCCAGTACTTC. Protein product: CASSSRGSGRAQYEGETQYF.

In this sample, this clone turned up once. The chain employs TRBV6-2 or TRBV6-3 and TRBJ2-1; D possibly corresponds to TRBD1 (6 bases). Germline loops: CDR1 MNHEY, CDR2 SVGEGT. V lost 0 bases to trimming and J lost 12 bases, with 21 bases between them. This CDR3 is built from 16 residues. CDR3 nucleotide sequence: TGTGCCAGCAGTTACTCGGCGGACAGCCCCGCGACGGGGCAGTTCTTC. Its protein product is CASSYSADSPATGQFF.

This chain links TRBV18 with TRBJ2-5; the match to TRBD1 covers 7 bases. CDR3 length equals 15 residues. The J segment lost 5 bases and the V segment lost 8 bases, leaving 14 bases of the junction unmatched. In germline, CDR1 is KGHSH, CDR2 LQKENI. CDR3 residues: CASRGGSGLGETQYF. CDR3 bases: TGTGCCAGCCGAGGGGGCTCTGGCTTGGGGGAGACCCAGTACTTC.

This chain uses TRBV7-3 with TRBJ2-1, with TRBD1 matching over 8 bases. Germline trimming cut 5 bases from V and 6 bases from J; bases unmatched to any gene: 3. There are 13 residues in the CDR3. Germline V gives CDR1 SGHTA, CDR2 FQGTGA. The CDR3 here is CASSPTGGNEQFF. CDR3 sequence (DNA): TGTGCCAGCAGCCCTACAGGGGGCAATGAGCAGTTCTTC.

The rearrangement uses TRBV28 and TRBJ2-6; 9 nucleotides agree with TRBD1. Germline V gene lookup returns CDR1 MDHEN and CDR2 SYDVKM. The length of the CDR3 is 16 residues. V lost 10 bases and J lost 0; bases outside the gene matches: 7. The CDR3 is CAITGTGISGANVLTF. The DNA of the CDR3 is TGTGCCATCACCGGGACAGGGATCTCTGGGGCCAACGTCCTGACTTTC. The full variable domain, in which reference TRBV28 and TRBJ2-6 provide the parts outside the CDR3, is DVKVTQSSRYLVKRTGEKVFLECVQDMDHENMFWYRQDPGLGLRLIYFSYDVKMKEKGDIPEGYSVSREKKERFSLILESASTNQTSMYLCAITGTGISGANVLTFGAGSRLTVL.

The gene calls are TRBV30 and TRBJ2-7; no firm D call. Trimming stripped 0 bases from V and 4 bases from J, with 7 bases between. Germline assignment: CDR1 GTSNPN and CDR2 SVGIG (reference sequence). This CDR3 contains 12 residues. CDR3 sequence (DNA): TGTGCCTGGAGTGTGGGCGGATACGAGCAGTACTTC. Translating gives CAWSVGGYEQYF. Based on the CDR3 plus reference TRBV30 and TRBJ2-7, the full variable domain is SQTIHQWPATLVQPVGSPLSLECTVEGTSNPNLYWYRQAAGRGLQLLFYSVGIGQISSEVPQNLSASRPQDRQFILSSKKLLLSDSGFYLCAWSVGGYEQYFGPGTRLTVT.

V and J are TRBV9 and TRBJ2-7; 8 bases are a match to TRBD1. The CDR3 consists of 13 residues. Trimming at V came to 2 bases and at J to 6 bases, leaving 4 bases not matched to a gene. Germline CDR1 SGDLS, CDR2 YYNGEE. The CDR3 DNA is TGTGCCAGCAGCGTCGGACAGGGAGTCGAGCAGTACTTC. Translated: CASSVGQGVEQYF.

This chain links TRBV27 with TRBJ2-7; D is uncertain. CDR3 length: 13 residues. Germline V lookup: CDR1 MNHEY, CDR2 SMNVEV (reference sequence). Trimming pared 9 bases from V and 4 bases from J, leaving 16 bases between. The CDR3 loop is CASRDIQQYEQYF. The DNA of the CDR3 is TGTGCCAGTAGAGATATACAACAATACGAGCAGTACTTC.

The chain joins TRBV11-3 to TRBJ2-5; 7 bases align to TRBD2. V shed 5 bases, J shed 5 bases, and the junction held 8 bases outside the gene matches. The CDR3 extends over 14 amino acids. CDR1 and CDR2 (germline): SGHNT, YENEEA. CDR3 bases: TGTGCCAGCAGCCTCCTGGGAGGGGAGGAGACCCAGTACTTC. This codes for CASSLLGGEETQYF.

The chain joins TRBV6-5 to TRBJ1-5; the D is unclear. This CDR3 contains 14 residues. Germline V lookup: CDR1 MNHEY, CDR2 SVGAGI. V was shortened by 1 base and J by 0 bases, with 4 bases between the two germline ends. In DNA, the CDR3 is TGTGCCAGCAGTTACTTGGGTAGCAATCAGCCCCAGCATTTT. Protein product: CASSYLGSNQPQHF.

CDR3 in DNA: TGTGCCAGCAGCTTAGTGGCAGGGGCGAACACTGAAGCTTTCTTT. It encodes CASSLVAGANTEAFF. The J gene is TRBJ1-1, the V gene TRBV7-8; D perhaps matches TRBD1 (6 bases). V lost 1 base, J lost 1 base, and 10 bases lay in between. CDR3 size: 15 residues. The germline V gene has CDR1 SGHVS and CDR2 FQNEAQ.

V and J are TRBV9 and TRBJ2-1; 8 nucleotides match TRBD1. The CDR3 loop spans 12 amino acids. CDR1 SGDLS and CDR2 YYNGEE come from the germline V gene. The J segment lost 9 bases and the V segment lost 3 bases, leaving 2 bases of the junction unmatched. CDR3 sequence: CASSAQGGEQFF. In nucleotides, the CDR3 is TGTGCCAGCAGCGCACAGGGGGGTGAGCAGTTCTTC.

This clone is medium-sized. The chain couples TRBV12-5 to TRBJ1-3, with 8 positions matching TRBD1. The CDR3 consists of 14 residues. The germline gives CDR1 LGHNT, CDR2 FRNRAP. V shed 7 bases, J shed 1 base, and the junction held 3 bases outside the gene matches. CDR3: CASVDRESGNTIYF. In DNA form, the CDR3 reads TGTGCTAGTGTGGACAGGGAATCTGGAAACACCATATATTTT.

The V call is TRBV19, the J call TRBJ1-2, with 7 bases fitting TRBD1. The length of the CDR3 is 14 residues. Germline CDR1 reads LNHDA; CDR2 reads SQIVND (reference sequence). V gave up 7 bases and J gave up 0 bases; unmatched junction bases: 5. The CDR3 here is CASTQDRTNYGYTF. DNA for the CDR3: TGTGCCAGTACCCAGGACAGGACTAACTATGGCTACACCTTC.

This clone was observed once. The chain has TRBV10-3 and TRBJ1-1; the D gene is possibly TRBD1 (6 bases). The V end lost 6 bases, the J end lost 0 bases, and 11 bases lay between the germline ends. CDR1 and CDR2 from the germline V gene are ENHRY and SYGVKD. The length of the CDR3 is 14 residues. In DNA, the CDR3 is TGTGCCATCAGAGGCGGACAGTTGAACACTGAAGCTTTCTTT. Protein product: CAIRGGQLNTEAFF.

This sequence joins TRBV6-2 or TRBV6-3 and TRBJ1-2; TRBD1 is a possible D gene (6 bases). This CDR3 has 14 amino acids. V lost 7 bases and J lost 7, with 19 bases in between. Germline CDR1 reads MNHEY; CDR2 reads SVGEGT. The CDR3 loop reads CASTPAGGVFGYTF. DNA of the CDR3: TGTGCCAGCACCCCGGCGGGGGGCGTTTTTGGCTACACCTTC.

The rearrangement uses TRBV18 and TRBJ1-1, with 7 positions matching TRBD1. CDR1 is KGHSH and CDR2 is LQKENI in the germline V gene. There are 14 residues in the CDR3. Trimming took 4 bases from V and 1 from J; bases not matched to a gene: 3. As DNA, the CDR3 is TGTGCCAGCTCACAGGGACAGACGAACACTGAAGCTTTCTTT. Translating gives CASSQGQTNTEAFF.

J is TRBJ1-1 and V is TRBV6-6; D call uncertain. The CDR3 is 14 residues long. Germline CDR1 is MNHNY and CDR2 is SVGAGI (reference sequence). Trimming took 2 bases from V and 1 from J, leaving 8 bases between them. CDR3 coding DNA: TGTGCCAGCAGTTACCCACCATCGAACACTGAAGCTTTCTTT. Translating it yields CASSYPPSNTEAFF.